These T cell receptor beta chains were read from a single sample in a study of blood T cell repertoires in COVID-19. Method: immunoSEQ multiplex PCR; TCRdb's copy keeps in-frame clones and lacks some. The sample yields 180,000 or so clones, about 80% seen once. The sequenced sample was PBMCs or T cells enriched from blood (not recorded which). These receptors all come from a man aged 55 to 69 who had been exposed to COVID-19. Each CDR3 is given with its conserved first and last residue. D genes are given only for firm matches. Expanded clones are given a class, and other clones once, few, many or no size at all.

J gene: TRBJ2-1; CDR3 length: 13; clone size: few; V gene: TRBV29-1; D gene: TRBD2; CDR3 protein: CSDTSGSLDEQFF; CDR3 DNA: TGCAGCGACACTAGCGGGAGTCTTGATGAGCAGTTCTTC
J gene: TRBJ1-6; CDR3 length: 13; clone size: NA; V gene: TRBV28; D gene: NA; CDR3 protein: CASSFGANSPLHF; CDR3 DNA: TGTGCCAGCAGTTTCGGTGCCAATTCACCCCTCCACTTT
J gene: TRBJ2-1; CDR3 length: 14; clone size: NA; V gene: TRBV30; D gene: NA; CDR3 protein: CAWSVSSAYNEQFF; CDR3 DNA: TGTGCCTGGAGTGTCTCTAGCGCCTACAATGAGCAGTTCTTC
J gene: TRBJ2-3; CDR3 length: 17; clone size: NA; V gene: TRBV7-7; D gene: NA; CDR3 protein: CASSLASGITDTDTQYF; CDR3 DNA: TGTGCCAGCAGCTTAGCGTCAGGGATAACGGACACAGATACGCAGTATTTT
J gene: TRBJ2-5; CDR3 length: 15; clone size: once; V gene: TRBV11-3; D gene: NA; CDR3 protein: CASSYRQGGIQAQYF; CDR3 DNA: TGTGCCAGCAGCTATAGGCAGGGCGGTATCCAGGCCCAGTACTTC
J gene: TRBJ1-4; CDR3 length: 14; clone size: NA; V gene: TRBV5-1; D gene: NA; CDR3 protein: CASRPSGEGGKLFF; CDR3 DNA: TGCGCCAGCAGGCCCTCAGGGGAGGGCGGAAAACTGTTTTTT
J gene: TRBJ1-1; CDR3 length: 14; clone size: once; V gene: TRBV5-6; D gene: NA; CDR3 protein: CASSLVAGAGEAFF; CDR3 DNA: TGTGCCAGCAGCTTGGTGGCAGGGGCAGGGGAAGCTTTCTTT
J gene: TRBJ1-1; CDR3 length: 15; clone size: NA; V gene: TRBV7-9; D gene: TRBD1; CDR3 protein: CASSLALTGGTEAFF; CDR3 DNA: TGTGCCAGCAGCTTAGCGCTTACAGGGGGCACTGAAGCTTTCTTT
J gene: TRBJ2-1; CDR3 length: 17; clone size: NA; V gene: TRBV28; D gene: NA; CDR3 protein: CASNGISGPSSYNEQFF; CDR3 DNA: TGTGCCAGCAATGGGATTAGCGGCCCTAGCTCCTACAATGAGCAGTTCTTC
J gene: TRBJ2-1; CDR3 length: 15; clone size: NA; V gene: TRBV7-2; D gene: TRBD2; CDR3 protein: CASSFEGLAGHEQFF; CDR3 DNA: TGTGCCAGCAGCTTTGAGGGACTAGCTGGGCATGAGCAGTTCTTC
J gene: TRBJ2-6; CDR3 length: 15; clone size: NA; V gene: TRBV24-1; D gene: NA; CDR3 protein: CATSDPGSGANVLTF; CDR3 DNA: TGTGCCACCAGTGATCCAGGGTCTGGGGCCAACGTCCTGACTTTC
J gene: TRBJ2-7; CDR3 length: 16; clone size: once; V gene: TRBV20-1; D gene: TRBD2; CDR3 protein: CSASRGGTGGPHEQYF; CDR3 DNA: TGCAGTGCTAGTCGGGGGGGAACGGGAGGGCCCCACGAGCAGTACTTC
J gene: TRBJ1-2; CDR3 length: 19; clone size: NA; V gene: TRBV10-3; D gene: NA; CDR3 protein: CAISELEGRDPRSNYGYTF; CDR3 DNA: TGTGCCATCAGTGAATTGGAGGGGCGAGATCCCCGTTCTAACTATGGCTACACCTTC
J gene: TRBJ1-3; CDR3 length: 15; clone size: NA; V gene: TRBV27; D gene: NA; CDR3 protein: CASSLEGFSGNTIYF; CDR3 DNA: TGTGCCAGCAGTTTAGAGGGCTTCTCTGGAAACACCATATATTTT
J gene: TRBJ2-2; CDR3 length: 16; clone size: NA; V gene: TRBV14; D gene: TRBD2; CDR3 protein: CASSLLPGGGAGELFF; CDR3 DNA: TGTGCCAGCAGCCTCCTCCCCGGGGGGGGCGCCGGGGAGCTGTTTTTT
J gene: TRBJ2-7; CDR3 length: 12; clone size: NA; V gene: TRBV30; D gene: TRBD2; CDR3 protein: CAWRQREDEQYF; CDR3 DNA: TGTGCCTGGAGGCAGCGGGAGGACGAGCAGTACTTC
J gene: TRBJ2-4; CDR3 length: 15; clone size: NA; V gene: TRBV28; D gene: TRBD2; CDR3 protein: CASSSSSGAKNIQYF; CDR3 DNA: TGTGCCAGCAGTTCGTCTAGCGGGGCCAAAAACATTCAGTACTTC
J gene: TRBJ2-3; CDR3 length: 15; clone size: once; V gene: TRBV4-3; D gene: TRBD1; CDR3 protein: CASSRETGPTFQQYF; CDR3 DNA: TGCGCCAGCAGCAGAGAGACAGGGCCCACTTTCCAGCAGTATTTT
J gene: TRBJ2-1; CDR3 length: 13; clone size: few; V gene: TRBV9; D gene: TRBD2; CDR3 protein: CASSVALAGSEFF; CDR3 DNA: TGTGCCAGCAGCGTAGCACTAGCGGGATCGGAGTTCTTC
J gene: TRBJ1-4; CDR3 length: 17; clone size: NA; V gene: TRBV28; D gene: NA; CDR3 protein: CASSLKGSTWANEKLFF; CDR3 DNA: TGTGCCAGCAGTTTAAAGGGGTCGACTTGGGCTAATGAAAAACTGTTTTTT
J gene: TRBJ1-6; CDR3 length: 17; clone size: once; V gene: TRBV3-1/TRBV3-2; D gene: TRBD1; CDR3 protein: CASSQNPATGYNSPLHF; CDR3 DNA: TGTGCCAGCAGCCAAAACCCGGCGACAGGGTACAATTCACCCCTCCACTTT
J gene: TRBJ1-1; CDR3 length: 15; clone size: once; V gene: TRBV7-2; D gene: NA; CDR3 protein: CASSSSRGGNTEAFF; CDR3 DNA: TGTGCCAGCAGCTCCTCACGGGGAGGTAACACTGAAGCTTTCTTT
J gene: TRBJ1-2; CDR3 length: 14; clone size: once; V gene: TRBV11-3; D gene: NA; CDR3 protein: CASSPAGSNYGYTF; CDR3 DNA: TGTGCCAGCAGCCCTGCGGGTAGCAACTATGGCTACACCTTC
J gene: TRBJ2-7; CDR3 length: 15; clone size: many; V gene: TRBV9; D gene: NA; CDR3 protein: CASSVGRGQNHEQYF; CDR3 DNA: TGTGCCAGCAGCGTAGGCAGGGGTCAGAATCACGAGCAGTACTTC
J gene: TRBJ2-1; CDR3 length: 19; clone size: NA; V gene: TRBV3-1/TRBV3-2; D gene: TRBD2; CDR3 protein: CASSATGLAGVRYRNEQFF; CDR3 DNA: TGTGCCAGCAGCGCAACGGGACTAGCGGGGGTCCGGTACCGGAATGAGCAGTTCTTC
J gene: TRBJ2-7; CDR3 length: 19; clone size: NA; V gene: TRBV19; D gene: TRBD2; CDR3 protein: CASSPGTSGRALSSYEQYF; CDR3 DNA: TGTGCCAGTAGTCCAGGGACTAGCGGGAGGGCCCTCAGCTCCTACGAGCAGTACTTC
J gene: TRBJ1-1; CDR3 length: 13; clone size: NA; V gene: TRBV7-2; D gene: TRBD1; CDR3 protein: CASSYDRATEAFF; CDR3 DNA: TGTGCCAGCAGCTACGACAGGGCCACTGAAGCTTTCTTT
J gene: TRBJ1-5; CDR3 length: 14; clone size: NA; V gene: TRBV6-2/TRBV6-3; D gene: NA; CDR3 protein: CASSLTGRNQPQHF; CDR3 DNA: TGTGCCAGCAGCCTTACAGGGCGTAATCAGCCCCAGCATTTT
J gene: TRBJ1-1; CDR3 length: 11; clone size: NA; V gene: TRBV21-1; D gene: NA; CDR3 protein: CASSKTAEAFF; CDR3 DNA: TGTGCCAGCAGCAAAACAGCCGAAGCTTTCTTT
J gene: TRBJ1-1; CDR3 length: 14; clone size: once; V gene: TRBV21-1; D gene: NA; CDR3 protein: CASPKTGIGTEAFF; CDR3 DNA: TGTGCCAGCCCTAAAACAGGGATTGGGACTGAAGCTTTCTTT
J gene: TRBJ2-1; CDR3 length: 16; clone size: NA; V gene: TRBV4-1; D gene: TRBD2; CDR3 protein: CASSQDEGLRSSEQFF; CDR3 DNA: TGCGCCAGCAGCCAAGATGAGGGACTACGTTCGTCGGAGCAGTTCTTC
J gene: TRBJ1-6; CDR3 length: 13; clone size: once; V gene: TRBV6-1; D gene: NA; CDR3 protein: CASSEGYRDTLHF; CDR3 DNA: TGTGCCAGCAGTGAAGGTTACAGGGACACCCTCCACTTT
J gene: TRBJ2-4; CDR3 length: 14; clone size: once; V gene: TRBV20-1; D gene: NA; CDR3 protein: CSASGGLAKNIQYF; CDR3 DNA: TGCAGTGCTAGTGGTGGACTAGCCAAAAACATTCAGTACTTC
J gene: TRBJ2-3; CDR3 length: 17; clone size: NA; V gene: TRBV5-1; D gene: NA; CDR3 protein: CASSLNPTTAVPDTQYF; CDR3 DNA: TGCGCCAGCAGCCTAAACCCGACTACCGCCGTCCCAGATACGCAGTATTTT
J gene: TRBJ2-7; CDR3 length: 15; clone size: once; V gene: TRBV27; D gene: TRBD1; CDR3 protein: CASSLTGGKSYEQYF; CDR3 DNA: TGTGCCAGCAGCCTAACAGGGGGCAAATCCTACGAGCAGTACTTC
J gene: TRBJ2-7; CDR3 length: 15; clone size: NA; V gene: TRBV15; D gene: NA; CDR3 protein: CATSREATSSYEQYF; CDR3 DNA: TGTGCCACCAGCAGAGAAGCGACTAGCTCCTACGAGCAGTACTTC
J gene: TRBJ1-1; CDR3 length: 15; clone size: NA; V gene: TRBV7-2; D gene: NA; CDR3 protein: CASSLLPTVSTEAFF; CDR3 DNA: TGTGCCAGCAGCTTGCTACCGACAGTCAGCACTGAAGCTTTCTTT
J gene: TRBJ2-5; CDR3 length: 13; clone size: NA; V gene: TRBV29-1; D gene: NA; CDR3 protein: CSVERVLQETQYF; CDR3 DNA: TGCAGCGTTGAACGGGTCCTCCAAGAGACCCAGTACTTC
J gene: TRBJ1-1; CDR3 length: 16; clone size: NA; V gene: TRBV5-4; D gene: TRBD1; CDR3 protein: CASSSSGQILNTEAFF; CDR3 DNA: TGTGCCAGCAGCTCCTCGGGACAGATACTGAACACTGAAGCTTTCTTT
J gene: TRBJ1-6; CDR3 length: 14; clone size: NA; V gene: TRBV5-8; D gene: NA; CDR3 protein: CASSLSLSFPPLHF; CDR3 DNA: TGTGCCAGCAGCTTGTCTTTATCCTTCCCACCCCTCCACTTT
J gene: TRBJ1-5; CDR3 length: 13; clone size: NA; V gene: TRBV24-1; D gene: NA; CDR3 protein: CATSARFNQPQHF; CDR3 DNA: TGTGCCACCAGTGCCAGGTTCAATCAGCCCCAGCATTTT
J gene: TRBJ1-5; CDR3 length: 14; clone size: NA; V gene: TRBV6-5; D gene: NA; CDR3 protein: CASSWTAGNQPQHF; CDR3 DNA: TGTGCCAGCAGTTGGACAGCGGGCAATCAGCCCCAGCATTTT
J gene: TRBJ1-1; CDR3 length: 14; clone size: NA; V gene: TRBV15; D gene: NA; CDR3 protein: CATSRVPGDAEAFF; CDR3 DNA: TGTGCCACCAGCAGAGTTCCAGGGGATGCTGAAGCTTTCTTT
J gene: TRBJ2-1; CDR3 length: 15; clone size: NA; V gene: TRBV14; D gene: TRBD2; CDR3 protein: CASSQDRGAYNEQFF; CDR3 DNA: TGTGCCAGCAGCCAGGACCGGGGGGCCTACAATGAGCAGTTCTTC
J gene: TRBJ2-1; CDR3 length: 15; clone size: NA; V gene: TRBV19; D gene: TRBD2; CDR3 protein: CASRPGTSGYNEQFF; CDR3 DNA: TGTGCCAGTAGACCCGGGACTAGCGGCTACAATGAGCAGTTCTTC
J gene: TRBJ1-3; CDR3 length: 15; clone size: few; V gene: TRBV3-1/TRBV3-2; D gene: NA; CDR3 protein: CASSVTQGSGNTIYF; CDR3 DNA: TGTGCCAGCAGCGTTACCCAGGGGTCTGGAAACACCATATATTTT
J gene: TRBJ1-2; CDR3 length: 13; clone size: NA; V gene: TRBV5-4; D gene: NA; CDR3 protein: CASSSPARGWHTF; CDR3 DNA: TGTGCCAGCAGCTCACCGGCGCGGGGGTGGCACACCTTC
J gene: TRBJ2-5; CDR3 length: 14; clone size: few; V gene: TRBV13; D gene: NA; CDR3 protein: CASSKDSLQETQYF; CDR3 DNA: TGTGCCAGCAGCAAGGACAGCCTCCAAGAGACCCAGTACTTC
J gene: TRBJ1-5; CDR3 length: 14; clone size: NA; V gene: TRBV6-2/TRBV6-3; D gene: NA; CDR3 protein: CASSYGGGNQPQHF; CDR3 DNA: TGTGCCAGCAGTTATGGGGGGGGGAATCAGCCCCAGCATTTT
J gene: TRBJ2-5; CDR3 length: 14; clone size: NA; V gene: TRBV15; D gene: TRBD1; CDR3 protein: CATSNRQGPETQYF; CDR3 DNA: TGTGCCACCAGCAACAGACAGGGCCCAGAGACCCAGTACTTC